This T cell receptor beta chain originates from a study of PD-1 blockade in mismatch repair-deficient tumors. Overall study results and limits: Tumor-resident clones, often absent from pretreatment blood, expanded after pembrolizumab and then contracted.

Note on this clone: The antigen is not known.

The V and J ends lost 3 bases and 4 bases respectively, with 19 bases between them. CDR3 length: 16 amino acids. Germline CDR1 and CDR2: LNHDA and SQIVND (reference sequence). Method: immunoSEQ multiplex PCR; TCRdb's copy keeps in-frame clones and lacks some. The sample has under 50,000 clones, 70% to 80% seen once; the top ten hold about 20%. The genes are TRBV19 and TRBJ2-7; D remains ambiguous. This sequence originates from an adult with mismatch repair-deficient cancer. The starting material was peripheral blood, obtained 4 weeks after starting pembrolizumab. In DNA, the CDR3 is TGTGCCAGTAGTATGATGATCGGGCGGTCGGAATACGAGCAGTACTTC. It specifies CASSMMIGRSEYEQYF.